The 10 T cell receptor beta chains given below trace back to one sample, sequenced in a study of cytomegalovirus exposure and HLA in healthy donors. Assay: immunoSEQ multiplex PCR; the TCRdb copy retains only in-frame clones and omits some. The sample carries some 170,000 clones, 86% recorded once. The source material was PBMCs. These receptors came from a young man in good health and CMV-seropositive.

The chain has TRBV29-1 and TRBJ2-2; 9 bases align to TRBD1. V was clipped by 0 bases and J by 4 bases; unmatched bases: 3. The CDR3 is 15 residues long. Germline assignment: CDR1 SQVTM and CDR2 ANQGSEA. The CDR3 DNA is TGCAGCGTTGAAGAGGGGACAGGGCCCACCGGGGAGCTGTTTTTT. As protein: CSVEEGTGPTGELFF.

This clone was detected many times. The chain has TRBV5-6 and TRBJ1-2; 7 bases agree with TRBD1. CDR3 length equals 15 residues. Trimming cost V 4 bases and J 4 bases; bases outside gene matches: 10. Per germline, CDR1 SGHDT and CDR2 YYEEEE. CDR3 region: CASSRRGVGVYGYTF. The CDR3 nucleotides read TGTGCCAGCAGCCGCAGGGGGGTGGGAGTCTATGGCTACACCTTC. Using reference TRBV5-6 and TRBJ1-2 for the parts outside the CDR3, the full variable domain is DAGVTQSPTHLIKTRGQQVTLRCSPKSGHDTVSWYQQALGQGPQFIFQYYEEEERQRGNFPDRFSGHQFPNYSSELNVNALLLGDSALYLCASSRRGVGVYGYTFGSGTRLTVV.

This clone was observed once. The J gene is TRBJ2-7, the V gene TRBV27; D possibly corresponds to TRBD2 (5 bases). The CDR3 has 15 amino acids. V was pared by 2 bases and J by 3 bases, with 14 bases between. Germline-derived CDR1 and CDR2 are MNHEY and SMNVEV (reference sequence). CDR3 bases: TGTGCCAGCAGTTTAGAGAGCGGAGATTTCTACGAGCAGTACTTC. Its translation is CASSLESGDFYEQYF.

CDR3: CASSVGSGTVTSGANVLTF. Written as DNA, the CDR3 is TGTGCCAGCAGCGTAGGATCCGGGACAGTTACTTCTGGGGCCAACGTCCTGACTTTC. The rearrangement uses TRBV9 and TRBJ2-6, with 7 bases matching TRBD1. The CDR3 extends over 19 amino acids. V was clipped by 0 bases and J by 1 base; unmatched bases: 10. Looked up from germline, CDR1 is SGDLS and CDR2 is YYNGEE.

This clone was detected a few times. The chain has TRBV5-1 and TRBJ2-3; the D gene is possibly TRBD1 (6 bases). This CDR3 is built from 14 residues. Germline assignment: CDR1 SGHRS and CDR2 YFSETQ. V gave up 1 base and J gave up 2 bases, with 8 bases separating them. CDR3: CASSLYRDTDTQYF. The CDR3 bases are TGCGCCAGCAGCTTGTACAGGGACACAGATACGCAGTATTTT.

This clone appeared once. This chain joins TRBV2 and TRBJ2-7, with TRBD2 matching 7 bases. The germline CDR1 and CDR2 sequences are SNHLY and FYNNEI. The CDR3 length is 15 residues. V shed 6 bases, J shed 2 bases, and the junction held 10 bases outside the gene matches. CDR3 in amino acids: CASRDPAGDPYEQYF. CDR3 coding DNA: TGTGCCAGCAGGGACCCTGCGGGAGACCCCTACGAGCAGTACTTC.

The rearrangement links TRBV5-6 to TRBJ1-1, with a weak D call TRBD1 (6 bases). The V gene lost 6 bases and the J gene lost 1 base, with 13 bases spanning the gap. The CDR3 is made up of 14 amino acids. Germline values: CDR1 SGHDT, CDR2 YYEEEE. CDR3 in amino acids: CASTGAGANTEAFF. For the CDR3, the DNA is TGTGCCAGCACCGGAGCGGGGGCGAACACTGAAGCTTTCTTT. Looking up the rest from reference TRBV5-6 and TRBJ1-1 gives the full variable domain: DAGVTQSPTHLIKTRGQQVTLRCSPKSGHDTVSWYQQALGQGPQFIFQYYEEEERQRGNFPDRFSGHQFPNYSSELNVNALLLGDSALYLCASTGAGANTEAFFGQGTRLTVV.

The V gene is TRBV5-1, the J gene TRBJ1-2, with 8 nucleotides matching TRBD1. CDR3 length equals 15 residues. Germline V gene sequence: CDR1 SGHRS, CDR2 YFSETQ. J gave up 8 bases and V 0 bases, and 9 bases lay outside the gene matches. The CDR3 loop reads CASSLVQGARDGYTF. The CDR3 nucleotides are TGCGCCAGCAGCTTGGTTCAGGGGGCGCGAGACGGCTACACCTTC.

The rearrangement joins TRBV5-5 to TRBJ2-1; possibly TRBD2 for D (5 bases). Germline V gives CDR1 SGHKS, CDR2 YYEKEE (reference sequence). This CDR3 contains 12 residues. The V end lost 4 bases, the J end lost 9 bases, and 11 bases lay between the germline ends. CDR3 residues: CASSELGFEQFF. CDR3 DNA sequence: TGTGCCAGCAGCGAACTAGGTTTTGAGCAGTTCTTC.

This clone was observed a single time. This rearrangement joins TRBV6-5 to TRBJ1-2; TRBD1 matches at 8 bases. Germline assignment: CDR1 MNHEY and CDR2 SVGAGI. V was pared by 3 bases and J by 6 bases, with 12 bases of the junction left unmatched. This CDR3 has 16 amino acids. CDR3: CASSYYGRQGADGYTF. In nucleotides, the CDR3 is TGTGCCAGCAGTTATTACGGCCGGCAGGGGGCAGATGGCTACACCTTC.